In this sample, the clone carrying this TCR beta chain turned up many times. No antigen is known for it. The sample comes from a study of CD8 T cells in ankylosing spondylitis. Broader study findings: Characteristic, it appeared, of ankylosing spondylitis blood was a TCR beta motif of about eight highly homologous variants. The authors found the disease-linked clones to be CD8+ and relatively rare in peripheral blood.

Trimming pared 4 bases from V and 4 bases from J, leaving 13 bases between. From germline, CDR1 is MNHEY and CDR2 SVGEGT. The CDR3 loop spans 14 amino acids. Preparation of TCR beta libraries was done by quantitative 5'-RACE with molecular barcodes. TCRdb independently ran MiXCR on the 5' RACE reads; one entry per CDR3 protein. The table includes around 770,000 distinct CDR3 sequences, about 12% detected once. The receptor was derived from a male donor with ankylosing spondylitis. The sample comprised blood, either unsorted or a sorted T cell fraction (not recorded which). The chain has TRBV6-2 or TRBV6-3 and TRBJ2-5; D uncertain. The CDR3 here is CASSSEPRGETQYF. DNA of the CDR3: TGTGCCAGCAGTTCTGAGCCCCGAGGAGAGACCCAGTACTTC.